These 9 T cell receptor beta chains originate from one sample sequenced in a study of T-cell memory formation after mild COVID-19. A single record per CDR3 protein comes from TCRdb applying MiXCR to the 5' RACE reads. The sample lists around 340,000 distinct CDR3 sequences; roughly 20% were seen once. Sequencing used PBMCs or a T cell subset sorted from them (not recorded which). The receptor set was obtained from an adult woman who had mild COVID-19 (a few samples of this study predate the infection). Cell type and time point are not known.

The rearrangement joins TRBV27 to TRBJ2-7; no definite D call. The CDR3 sequence is 13 residues long. Trimming removed 6 bases at V and 2 bases at J, with 11 bases between. Germline assignment: CDR1 MNHEY and CDR2 SMNVEV (reference sequence). CDR3 nucleotide sequence: TGTGCCAGCAGCCCATCGATTCCCTACGAGCAGTACTTC. Translation gives CASSPSIPYEQYF.

This clonotype was detected only a few times. The J gene is TRBJ2-5, the V gene TRBV27; D might be TRBD2 (7 bases). Germline CDR1 reads MNHEY; CDR2 reads SMNVEV (reference sequence). V lost 9 bases and J lost 3, with 14 bases in between. This CDR3 region has 13 residues. The CDR3 sequence: CASGRGREETQYF. As DNA, the CDR3 is TGTGCCAGTGGGCGGGGGCGGGAAGAGACCCAGTACTTC.

The J gene is TRBJ1-4, the V gene TRBV20-1; perhaps TRBD1 as D (6 bases). Germline CDR1 is DFQATT and CDR2 is SNEGSKA (reference sequence). The CDR3 loop spans 15 amino acids. With 6 bases removed from V and 6 bases from J, the gap between germline ends came to 20 bases. In DNA form, the CDR3 reads TGCAGTGCCACTAGGGGGACATTCCTCGATGAAAAACTGTTTTTT. It specifies CSATRGTFLDEKLFF.

The rearrangement links TRBV7-2 to TRBJ2-2; D might be TRBD1 (5 bases). The germline gives CDR1 SGHTA, CDR2 FQGNSA. Deletions cut 2 bases from V and 2 bases from J, with 12 bases between. The CDR3 extends over 16 amino acids. The CDR3 here is CASSLFGQGNTGELFF. Written as DNA, the CDR3 is TGTGCCAGCAGCTTATTTGGTCAGGGCAACACCGGGGAGCTGTTTTTT. The full variable domain, with the rest looked up from reference TRBV7-2 and TRBJ2-2, is GAGVSQSPSNKVTEKGKDVELRCDPISGHTALYWYRQSLGQGLEFLIYFQGNSAPDKSGLPSDRFSAERTGGSVSTLTIQRTQQEDSAVYLCASSLFGQGNTGELFFGEGSRLTVL.

A word on this clonotype: Relative to the germline gene, one junction end is altered; a read error may explain this. The gene calls are TRBV5-1 and TRBJ1-1; D gene unclear. The CDR3 contains 15 residues. Germline V gene lookup returns CDR1 SGHRS and CDR2 YFSETQ. In nucleotides, the CDR3 is TGCGCCAGCAGCTTGGGAGTCGACTTGAACTCTGAAGCTTTCTTT. This sequence encodes CASSLGVDLNSEAFF. Complete variable domain (other parts from reference TRBV5-1 and TRBJ1-1): KAGVTQTPRYLIKTRGQQVTLSCSPISGHRSVSWYQQTPGQGLQFLFEYFSETQRNKGNFPGRFSGRQFSNSRSEMNVSTLELGDSALYLCASSLGVDLNSEAFFGQGTRLTVV.

V usage is TRBV12-3 or TRBV12-4 and J usage is TRBJ2-1; possible D gene TRBD1, 5 bases. V was pared by 7 bases and J by 8 bases, with 15 bases between. The CDR3 extends over 13 amino acids. CDR3 residues: CASIARVSDEQFF. The CDR3 coding sequence is TGTGCCAGCATAGCCAGGGTGTCGGATGAGCAGTTCTTC.

V and J are TRBV15 and TRBJ2-3; 10 nucleotides line up with TRBD1. This CDR3 is 16 amino acids long. Germline CDR1 is LNHNV and CDR2 is YYDKDF (reference sequence). With 2 bases clipped from V and 4 bases from J, the junction kept 6 bases outside the gene matches. This chain's CDR3 is CATSRPGQGTSDTQYF. In nucleotides, the CDR3 is TGTGCCACCAGCAGACCGGGACAGGGGACATCAGATACGCAGTATTTT.

This clonotype was detected only a few times. The V and J genes are TRBV12-2 and TRBJ2-7; no DNA check was done on the table's D call, TRBD2. TRBV12-2 counts as a pseudogene. The CDR3 loop spans 16 amino acids. CDR3 protein: CASRLAQIALTYEQYF. Written as DNA, the CDR3 is TGTGCAAGTCGCTTAGCGCAGATAGCGCTAACCTACGAGCAGTACTTC.

This clonotype has only a few counts. The chain uses TRBV12-3 or TRBV12-4 and TRBJ2-7, with D hard to call. CDR3 size: 14 residues. Trimming pared 2 bases from V and 2 bases from J, leaving 10 bases between. The CDR3 sequence is CASSLPGRTYEQYF. The CDR3 DNA follows: TGTGCCAGCAGTTTACCTGGACGGACCTACGAGCAGTACTTC.